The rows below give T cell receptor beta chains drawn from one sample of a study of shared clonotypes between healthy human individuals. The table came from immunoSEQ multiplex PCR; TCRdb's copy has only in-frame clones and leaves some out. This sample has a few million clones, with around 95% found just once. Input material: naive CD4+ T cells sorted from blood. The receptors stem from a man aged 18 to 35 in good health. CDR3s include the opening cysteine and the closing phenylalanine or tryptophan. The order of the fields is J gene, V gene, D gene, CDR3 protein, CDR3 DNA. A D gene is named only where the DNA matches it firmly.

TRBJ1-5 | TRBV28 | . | CASSLLRLPQHF | TGTGCCAGCAGTTTACTTCGGCTGCCCCAGCATTTT
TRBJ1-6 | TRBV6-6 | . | CASSSHSGSYNSPLHF | TGTGCCAGCAGTTCCCATTCGGGGTCCTATAATTCACCCCTCCACTTT
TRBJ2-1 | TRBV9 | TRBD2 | CASSAWTSSYNEQFF | TGTGCCAGCAGCGCCTGGACTAGCAGTTACAATGAGCAGTTCTTC
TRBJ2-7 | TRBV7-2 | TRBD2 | CASRTSGGSSYEQYF | TGTGCCAGCAGAACTAGCGGGGGTAGCTCCTACGAGCAGTACTTC
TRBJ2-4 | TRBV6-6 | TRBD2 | CASSRGGLGNIQYF | TGTGCCAGCAGCCGGGGGGGCTTGGGAAACATTCAGTACTTC
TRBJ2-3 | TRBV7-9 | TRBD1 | CASSPPTGVPSTDTQYF | TGTGCCAGCAGCCCCCCTACAGGGGTCCCTAGCACAGATACGCAGTATTTT
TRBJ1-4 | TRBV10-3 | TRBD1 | CAISESRGTGFEKLFF | TGTGCCATCAGTGAGTCCCGCGGGACAGGGTTCGAAAAACTGTTTTTT
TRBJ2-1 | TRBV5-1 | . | CASSPEGGSYNEQFF | TGCGCCAGCAGCCCCGAGGGGGGCTCCTACAATGAGCAGTTCTTC
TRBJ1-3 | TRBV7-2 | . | CASSFTRGSGNTIYF | TGTGCCAGCAGCTTCACGAGGGGCTCTGGAAACACCATATATTTT
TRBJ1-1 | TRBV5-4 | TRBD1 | CASSSKQGRDTEAFF | TGTGCCAGCAGCTCCAAACAGGGGCGGGACACTGAAGCTTTCTTT
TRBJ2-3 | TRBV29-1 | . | CSVRTGLDTDTQYF | TGCAGCGTTAGAACAGGGTTGGACACAGATACGCAGTATTTT
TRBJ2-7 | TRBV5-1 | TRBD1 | CASSLASDRGIPYEQYF | TGCGCCAGCAGCTTGGCCTCGGACAGGGGGATCCCCTACGAGCAGTACTTC
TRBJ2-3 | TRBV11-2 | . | CASSPLGDTQYF | TGTGCCAGCAGCCCCCTGGGGGATACGCAGTATTTT
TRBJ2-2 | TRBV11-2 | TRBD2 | CASSPTGGDPGELFF | TGTGCCAGCAGTCCGACGGGAGGTGACCCCGGGGAGCTGTTTTTT
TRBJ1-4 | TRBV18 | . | CASSPLAGTNEKLFF | TGTGCCAGCTCACCATTAGCAGGGACAAATGAAAAACTGTTTTTT
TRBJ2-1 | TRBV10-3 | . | CAIRTVGMDEQFF | TGTGCCATCAGGACAGTGGGTATGGATGAGCAGTTCTTC
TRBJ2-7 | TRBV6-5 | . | CASSPSGLSYEQYF | TGTGCCAGCAGTCCCAGCGGGCTATCCTACGAGCAGTACTTC
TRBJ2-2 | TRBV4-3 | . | CASSGPTRTGELFF | TGCGCCAGCAGCGGGCCCACGAGGACCGGGGAGCTGTTTTTT
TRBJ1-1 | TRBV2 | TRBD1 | CASRAGQSMNTEAFF | TGTGCCAGCAGGGCGGGACAGAGTATGAACACTGAAGCTTTCTTT
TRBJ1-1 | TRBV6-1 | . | CASSEASGQSLAQRTEAFF | TGTGCCAGCAGTGAAGCCTCCGGACAGTCCTTAGCTCAACGAACTGAAGCTTTCTTT
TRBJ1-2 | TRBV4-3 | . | CASSQDDGYTF | TGCGCCAGCAGCCAAGATGATGGCTACACCTTC
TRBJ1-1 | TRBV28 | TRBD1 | CASRGGTGGTEAFF | TGTGCCAGCAGGGGAGGGACAGGTGGGACTGAAGCTTTCTTT
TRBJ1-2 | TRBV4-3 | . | CASSQGGAYGYTF | TGCGCCAGCAGCCAGGGCGGCGCTTATGGCTACACCTTC
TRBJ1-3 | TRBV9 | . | CASSAGVVSGNTIYF | TGTGCCAGCAGCGCCGGGGTAGTCTCTGGAAACACCATATATTTT
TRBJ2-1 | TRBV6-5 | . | CASSRTTFYNEQFF | TGTGCCAGCAGCCGAACGACCTTTTACAATGAGCAGTTCTTC